This T cell receptor beta chain comes out of a study of cytomegalovirus exposure and HLA in healthy donors. On the study more broadly: Of the donors genotyped, approximately 410 in all, about 80% fell in the Caucasian-associated ancestry cluster.

General study points: Donors belonging to an Asian-associated ancestry cluster reportedly showed fewer N-insertions in productive TCRs than the 666-donor mean, according to what a later analysis found.

As for this clone: Its antigen is unknown.

The PCR made use of 60 Vbeta and 13 Jbeta primers. Assay used: immunoSEQ multiplex PCR; TCRdb lists only in-frame clones, some missing. The data hold about 260,000 clones, with about 66% observed a single time. CDR1 and CDR2 (germline): SGDLS, YYNGEE. The CDR3 runs to 14 residues. The germline V and J ends were trimmed by 4 bases and 5 bases, with 15 bases remaining between them. This sequence joins TRBV9 and TRBJ1-2; D might be TRBD1 (5 bases). Sequences were obtained from PBMCs. The source of this sequence is a female donor in good health and CMV-seronegative. CDR3 nucleotide sequence: TGTGCCAGCAGCCCTTCCCTCGGGGGGTATGGCTACACCTTC. It is translated as CASSPSLGGYGYTF.